The rows below give T cell receptor beta chains drawn from one sample of a study of T cell repertoires in cytomegalovirus infection. What these receptors recognize is not known. TCRdb reanalysed the reads using MiXCR and keeps one entry per CDR3 protein. In the table there are 450,000 to 600,000 distinct CDR3 sequences, about 44% of which are singletons. The sample in question was cultured PBMCs, obtained from culture after CMV antigen stimulation. These receptors came from a human donor in good health (CMV status not recorded). Some clones in this sample may be carry-over from other donors' samples. Both conserved end residues are part of each CDR3. D genes are given only for firm matches. Part of the rows lack a size; the others show once, few, many or a class for expanded clones.

>TRBJ2-3|-|-|TRBV11-1
CASSFRNTDTQYF
TGTGCCAGCAGCTTTCGAAACACAGATACGCAGTATTTT
>TRBJ2-5|-|TRBD2|TRBV20-1
CSAREGWETQYF
TGCAGTGCCAGGGAGGGTTGGGAGACCCAGTACTTC
>TRBJ2-2|-|-|TRBV7-9
CASRPNRRDNTGELFF
TGTGCCAGCAGACCTAACAGGCGCGATAACACCGGGGAGCTGTTTTTT
>TRBJ2-3|-|-|TRBV2
CASSGGTQVSDTQYF
TGTGCCAGCAGTGGGGGTACTCAAGTTTCAGATACGCAGTATTTT
>TRBJ1-1|-|TRBD1|TRBV20-1
CSARAGGGYSEAFF
TGCAGTGCTAGAGCAGGGGGGGGGTATAGCGAAGCTTTCTTT
>TRBJ2-5|many|-|TRBV7-9
CASSFVGAGTQYF
TGTGCCAGCAGCTTCGTCGGGGCGGGGACCCAGTACTTC
>TRBJ2-3|few|-|TRBV7-9
CASSLNGRNADTQYF
TGTGCCAGCAGCTTAAACGGGAGAAACGCAGATACGCAGTATTTT
>TRBJ2-6|-|-|TRBV19
CASSNHREESGANVLTF
TGTGCCAGTAGTAACCACAGGGAGGAATCTGGGGCCAACGTCCTGACTTTC
>TRBJ2-3|-|TRBD2|TRBV10-3
CAISATTSGVFTQYF
TGTGCCATCAGTGCTACGACTAGCGGGGTCTTTACGCAGTATTTT
>TRBJ1-6|-|-|TRBV28
CASSLPSRDNSPLHF
TGTGCCAGCAGTTTACCCAGCAGGGATAATTCACCCCTCCACTTT
>TRBJ2-7|-|TRBD2|TRBV14
CASSQDTGRASGRDQEQYF
TGTGCCAGCAGCCAAGATACCGGGAGAGCTAGCGGGAGAGATCAGGAGCAGTACTTC
>TRBJ1-2|few|-|TRBV7-2
CASSLGYWDGYGYTF
TGTGCCAGCAGCTTAGGGTATTGGGATGGCTATGGCTACACCTTC
>TRBJ2-7|-|TRBD1|TRBV6-1
CASRRGQGTYEQYF
TGTGCCAGCAGAAGGGGACAGGGGACCTACGAGCAGTACTTC
>TRBJ2-5|once|-|TRBV20-1
CSGFSLASTGTQYF
TGCAGTGGGTTTTCCCTAGCGAGCACCGGTACCCAGTACTTC
>TRBJ2-3|-|TRBD1|TRBV20-1
CSATQGQDTDTQYF
TGCAGTGCTACCCAAGGACAGGACACAGATACGCAGTATTTT
>TRBJ1-6|-|-|TRBV4-2
CASSQEEAYNSPLHF
TGTGCCAGCAGCCAAGAGGAAGCGTATAATTCACCCCTCCACTTT
>TRBJ2-5|-|TRBD2|TRBV12-3/TRBV12-4
CASSLHSGRGLETQYF
TGTGCCAGCAGTTTACATAGCGGGAGGGGGTTAGAGACCCAGTACTTC
>TRBJ2-2|-|-|TRBV7-2
CASSSQLGGTGELFF
TGTGCCAGCAGCTCACAACTAGGGGGGACCGGGGAGCTGTTTTTT
>TRBJ2-3|few|-|TRBV7-2
CASSLAGAPGDTQYF
TGTGCCAGCAGCTTAGCGGGGGCCCCCGGGGATACGCAGTATTTT
>TRBJ2-2|-|-|TRBV6-6
CVAVKENTGELFF
TGTGTGGCGGTAAAGGAGAACACCGGGGAGCTGTTTTTT
>TRBJ2-7|-|TRBD2|TRBV11-2
CASSLFGLAGGDAEQYF
TGTGCCAGCAGCTTATTTGGACTAGCGGGAGGGGACGCCGAGCAGTACTTC
>TRBJ2-5|few|-|TRBV12-3/TRBV12-4
CASRAGGEETQYF
TGTGCCAGCCGGGCCGGAGGGGAGGAGACCCAGTACTTC